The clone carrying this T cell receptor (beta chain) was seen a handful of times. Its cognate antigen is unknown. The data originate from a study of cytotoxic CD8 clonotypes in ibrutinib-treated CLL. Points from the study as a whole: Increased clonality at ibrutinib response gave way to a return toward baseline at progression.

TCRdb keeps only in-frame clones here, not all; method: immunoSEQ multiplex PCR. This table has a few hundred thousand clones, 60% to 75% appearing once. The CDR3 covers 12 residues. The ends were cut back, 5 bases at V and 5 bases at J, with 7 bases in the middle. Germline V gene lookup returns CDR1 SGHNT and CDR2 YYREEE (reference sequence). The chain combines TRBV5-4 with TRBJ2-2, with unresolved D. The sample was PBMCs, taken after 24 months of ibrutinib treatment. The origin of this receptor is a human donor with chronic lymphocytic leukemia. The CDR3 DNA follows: TGTGCCAGCAGGCTGGTGACCGGGGAGCTGTTTTTT. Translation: CASRLVTGELFF. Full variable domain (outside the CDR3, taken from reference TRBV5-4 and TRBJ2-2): ETGVTQSPTHLIKTRGQQVTLRCSSQSGHNTVSWYQQALGQGPQFIFQYYREEENGRGNFPPRFSGLQFPNYSSELNVNALELDDSALYLCASRLVTGELFFGEGSRLTVL.